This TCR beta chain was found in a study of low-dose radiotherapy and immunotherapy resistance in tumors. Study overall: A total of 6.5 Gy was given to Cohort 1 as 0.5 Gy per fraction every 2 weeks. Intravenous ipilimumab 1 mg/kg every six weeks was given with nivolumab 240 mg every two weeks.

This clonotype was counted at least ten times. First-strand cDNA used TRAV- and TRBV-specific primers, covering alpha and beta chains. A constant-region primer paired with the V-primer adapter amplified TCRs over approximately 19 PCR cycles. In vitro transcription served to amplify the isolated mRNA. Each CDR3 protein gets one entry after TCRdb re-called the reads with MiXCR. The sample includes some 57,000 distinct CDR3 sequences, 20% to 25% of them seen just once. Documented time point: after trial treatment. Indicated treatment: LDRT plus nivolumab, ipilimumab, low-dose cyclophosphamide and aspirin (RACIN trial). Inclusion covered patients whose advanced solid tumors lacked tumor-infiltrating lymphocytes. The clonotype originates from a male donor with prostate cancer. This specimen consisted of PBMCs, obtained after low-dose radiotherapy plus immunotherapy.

CDR3 DNA: TGCGCCAGCAGCCAAGGATTTGCAGGGATGGCCGACGAGCAGTACTTC. This sequence encodes CASSQGFAGMADEQYF. J is TRBJ2-7 and V is TRBV4-3; D might be TRBD1 (5 bases). Between the trimmed V and J ends, which lost 1 base and 5 bases, there was a span of 18 bases. CDR1 is LGHNA and CDR2 is YSLEER in the germline V gene. CDR3 length: 16 amino acids.